The 15 T cell receptor beta chains below come from one sample, sequenced in a study of T cells in women clearing cervical HPV infection listed by TCRdb under 2018. Library generation was performed with the immunoSEQ multiplex PCR assay. Imported from immuneACCESS, the table was reduced by TCRdb to in-frame sequences with V and J called. These copies leave out some clones; in studies compared against another copy, an unresolved V gene accounts for under half, and the cause of the remainder is not known. The table for this sample records 30,000 or so clones. The ten largest clones add up to 3.5% to 4.5% of the sample. Sequenced input: blood buffy coat. The receptors shown here come from a woman aged 18-70 years with a cervical HPV16 infection that either progressed to CIN3+ or cleared (not recorded which).

Note on this clone: The observed sequence ends 3 residues before the CDR3 terminus, with the missing tail filled in from the germline J gene. This chain joins TRBV5-5 and TRBJ2-7; TRBD1 matches at 7 bases. V trimming: 1 base; J trimming: 5 bases; junction bases outside the gene matches: 0. The CDR3 has 12 amino acids. The germline V gene encodes CDR1 SGHKS and CDR2 YYEKEE (reference sequence). The sequenced CDR3 bases are TGTGCCAGCAGCTTGACAGGGGACGAG. Amino acid sequence: CASSLTGDE. The CDR3 in its entirety is CASSLTGDEQYF.

On this clone itself: The missing CDR3 end, 3 residues past where the read stops, is filled in from the germline J gene. The chain carries TRBV5-6 and TRBJ2-5, with D unclear. CDR3 length: 13 residues. Germline assignment: CDR1 SGHDT and CDR2 YYEEEE. V gave up 0 bases and J gave up 5 bases, with 8 bases separating them. The covered CDR3 bases are TGTGCCAGCAGCTTGGAGGCAAGGGAGACC. It codes for CASSLEARET. The whole CDR3 protein is CASSLEARETQYF.

As for this clone: The observed sequence ends 3 residues before the CDR3 terminus, with the missing tail filled in from the germline J gene. This chain joins TRBV11-1 and TRBJ2-5; maybe TRBD1 (5 bases). V dropped 1 base and J dropped 4 bases, with 7 bases sitting between them. The CDR3 is 13 amino acids. Germline assignment: CDR1 SGHAT and CDR2 FQDESV (reference sequence). The CDR3 sequence is CASSLDGAETQYF. The CDR3 bases that were read are TGTGCCAGCAGCTTAGATGGGGCAGAGACC.

Turning to this clone: Read sequence stops 3 residues before the CDR3 end, and the germline J gene provides the missing end. The chain uses TRBV7-2 and TRBJ2-1, with TRBD2 matching 7 bases. The germline gives CDR1 SGHTA, CDR2 FQGNSA. V dropped 2 bases and J dropped 9; count of bases not matched to a gene: 7. The length of the CDR3 is 14 residues. This chain's CDR3 is CASSLRGGSGEQFF. The sequenced CDR3 bases are TGTGCCAGCAGCTTACGGGGAGGGTCGGGTGAG.

A note on this clone: The read ends 3 residues early relative to the CDR3; the germline J gene fills the gap. The rearrangement joins TRBV7-6 to TRBJ2-7; the match to TRBD1 covers 8 bases. Germline V gives CDR1 SGHVS, CDR2 FNYEAQ. The CDR3 totals 14 residues. V was clipped by 5 bases and J by 4 bases; unmatched bases: 7. Incomplete CDR3 DNA: TGTGCCAGCAGCCCCGGACAGGGAGGATACGAG. Translating it yields CASSPGQGGYE. The whole CDR3 region reads CASSPGQGGYEQYF.

To note about this clone: The read stops 3 residues short of the end of the CDR3; the missing end is completed from the germline J gene. The gene calls are TRBV7-8 and TRBJ2-5; 14 bases map to TRBD2. This CDR3 contains 17 residues. The germline V gene has CDR1 SGHVS and CDR2 FQNEAQ. V trimming: 2 bases; J trimming: 3 bases; junction bases outside the gene matches: 5. CDR3 DNA, as far as it was read: TGTGCCAGCAGCTTAAGGACTAGCGGGAGGACTAAAGAGACC. It yields the protein CASSLRTSGRTKET. The complete CDR3 protein is CASSLRTSGRTKETQYF.

On this clone: The read is 3 residues too short to cover the CDR3 end, so that end is filled in from the germline J gene. The chain employs TRBV19 and TRBJ2-7, with D possibly TRBD1 on 5 matching bases. V was pared by 3 bases and J by 2 bases, with 20 bases between. The germline V gene has CDR1 LNHDA and CDR2 SQIVND (reference sequence). The CDR3 covers 17 residues. Here the CDR3 reads CASSISLGVSGTYEQYF. The part of the CDR3 DNA that was read is TGTGCCAGTAGTATTTCTTTAGGTGTGTCAGGGACCTACGAG.

Worth noting for this clone: With the read ending 3 residues before the CDR3 end, the germline J gene is used to fill in that end. This chain joins TRBV29-1 and TRBJ2-7; TRBD1 agrees at 7 bases. Trimming at V came to 6 bases and at J to 2 bases, leaving 10 bases not matched to a gene. Looked up from germline, CDR1 is SQVTM and CDR2 is ANQGSEA. There are 14 residues in the CDR3. The sequenced CDR3 bases are TGCAGCGTCGGGATGATGGACAGGACCTACGAG. Amino acids: CSVGMMDRTYE. The CDR3, in full, reads CSVGMMDRTYEQYF.

Remarks on this clone: The read terminates 3 residues ahead of where the CDR3 ends, so the germline J gene completes it. The chain recombines TRBV20-1 with TRBJ1-1; the match to TRBD1 covers 7 bases. Germline V gene lookup returns CDR1 DFQATT and CDR2 SNEGSKA (reference sequence). Trimming removed 6 bases from V and 1 base from J; junction bases left unmatched: 5. This CDR3 comprises 13 residues. The CDR3: CSAQQGTNTEAFF. The covered CDR3 bases are TGCAGTGCCCAACAGGGGACGAACACTGAA.

Turning to this clone: The sequenced fragment ends 3 residues before the CDR3 boundary, so the rest is inferred from the germline J gene. This chain joins TRBV2 and TRBJ2-5; weak D call: TRBD2 (6 bases). The CDR3 totals 13 residues. Trimming cost V 5 bases and J 5 bases, with 12 bases left between them. Germline CDR1 SNHLY, CDR2 FYNNEI. The covered CDR3 bases are TGTGCCAGCAGTCGACAGAGCGGGGAGACC. Residues: CASSRQSGET. The full CDR3 reads CASSRQSGETQYF.

Partial CDR3 DNA: TGTGCCTCCTCCGGGACAGTCTATGGC. It is translated as CASSGTVYG. The full CDR3 protein is CASSGTVYGYTF. The gene calls are TRBV28 and TRBJ1-2; 7 bases map to TRBD1. The sequenced fragment ends 3 residues before the CDR3 boundary, so the rest is inferred from the germline J gene. CDR1 and CDR2 from the germline V gene are MDHEN and SYDVKM. Losses at the gene ends were 11 bases for V and 4 bases for J; bases not matched to a gene: 7. The CDR3 is 12 amino acids.

Regarding this clone: The read ends 3 residues before the CDR3 terminus; that terminus is restored from the germline J gene. The chain recombines TRBV28 with TRBJ1-5, with 7 nucleotides matching TRBD1. Looked up from germline, CDR1 is MDHEN and CDR2 is SYDVKM. Unmatched junction bases numbered 8, after V lost 4 bases and J lost 5 bases. The CDR3 is 15 amino acids. The CDR3 reads CASSYDREGHQPQHF. The DNA read from the CDR3 is TGTGCCAGCAGTTATGACAGGGAGGGTCATCAGCCC.

Of note for this clone: The CDR3 end falls 3 residues outside the read, so it is completed with the germline J gene. The gene calls are TRBV7-2 and TRBJ2-3; D is possibly TRBD1 (7 bases). The CDR3 is 16 residues long. Germline V lookup: CDR1 SGHTA, CDR2 FQGNSA. This chain's CDR3 is CASSSAGGGEGETQYF. The CDR3 DNA, read in part, is TGTGCCAGCAGCTCAGCCGGAGGGGGCGAGGGAGAGACG.

CDR3 loop: CASSLAGTSGTDYTF. The part of the CDR3 DNA that was read is TGTGCCAGCAGCTTAGCCGGGACTAGCGGGACCGAC. The chain couples TRBV7-9 to TRBJ1-2, with TRBD1 as a possible D gene (5 bases). The DNA ends 3 residues before the CDR3 does, and the rest of the CDR3 is filled in from the germline J gene. CDR3 length: 15 residues. Germline V gene sequence: CDR1 SEHNR, CDR2 FQNEAQ (reference sequence).

Comments on this clone: The missing CDR3 end, 3 residues past where the read stops, is filled in from the germline J gene. J is TRBJ2-3 and V is TRBV2; 11 bases are shared with TRBD1. Looked up from germline, CDR1 is SNHLY and CDR2 is FYNNEI. This CDR3 has 15 amino acids. CDR3 protein: CASSGTGGVGETQYF. The sequenced CDR3 bases are TGTGCCAGCAGTGGGACAGGGGGCGTTGGGGAGACG.